A single T cell receptor beta chain is shown here with its context. Per the authors' pipeline: Reference gene primer amplification gave estimated nucleated cell counts. Assay: immunoSEQ multiplex PCR; the TCRdb copy retains only in-frame clones and omits some. That table gives V, J and clone size, and the DNA gave D and trimming. The sample records roughly 64,000 clones, about nine tenths being singletons. Germline CDR1 reads SGHDT; CDR2 reads YYEEEE. After removal of 2 bases from V and 2 bases from J, the junction contained 6 bases not matched to a gene. This CDR3 is 15 amino acids long. This entry is derived from a study of blood T cell repertoires in COVID-19.

The sequenced material came from peripheral blood. The chain combines TRBV5-6 with TRBJ2-5, with TRBD2 matching over 7 bases. This sequence originates from a woman at least 80 years old with active COVID-19. CDR3 coding DNA: TGTGCCAGCAGCTTCTTCGGACTAGATCAAGAGACCCAGTACTTC. Its protein product is CASSFFGLDQETQYF.